Detailed here is one T cell receptor beta chain. V lost 5 bases and J lost 4; bases outside the gene matches: 6. CDR1 SQVTM and CDR2 ANQGSEA come from the germline V gene. CDR3 size: 13 residues. These data originate in a study of blood T cell repertoires in COVID-19. The authors' processing: It was from reference gene primer amplification that nucleated cell counts were estimated. Profiling relied on immunoSEQ multiplex PCR, and the TCRdb table lists in-frame clones only, not all of them. V, J and clone size reflect that table, while D and trimming were determined from the DNA. The sample lists about 14,000 clones, nearly 90% occurring once.

Material: peripheral blood. The chain carries TRBV29-1 and TRBJ2-5, with 8 bases identical to TRBD2. This TCR was recovered from a human donor with active COVID-19. The donor label of this sample is uncertain. The CDR3 DNA is TGCAGCGTTCCCCGGGGGGGTGCAGAGACCCAGTACTTC. Translated: CSVPRGGAETQYF.